This T cell receptor (beta chain) was found in a study of shared clonotypes between healthy human individuals. The table came from immunoSEQ multiplex PCR; TCRdb's copy has only in-frame clones and leaves some out. The repertoire holds roughly 500,000 clones, 70% to 80% seen once, with around 13% in the top ten. Germline V CDR1 and CDR2: SGHTA, FQGNSA. Trimming took off 4 bases at V and 8 bases at J, with 11 bases between the two ends. The CDR3 extends over 12 amino acids. The TCR comes from a woman aged 40 to 50 in good health. Some clones in this sample may be carry-over from other donors' samples. The gene calls are TRBV7-2 and TRBJ1-1; perhaps TRBD1 as D (6 bases). The sample taken for sequencing was PBMCs. DNA of the CDR3: TGTGCCAGCAGCTCACCCGGGACAGAAGCTTTCTTT. Translation gives CASSSPGTEAFF.